This paragraph covers one T cell receptor (beta chain) sequence. CDR1 LGHDT and CDR2 YNNKEL come from the germline V gene (reference sequence). V lost 0 bases to trimming and J lost 7 bases; unmatched junction nucleotides: 5. This CDR3 has 15 residues. These data originate in a study of blood T cells in healthy people across ages. Caucasian, healthy and from Russia, the donors were aged between 6 and 90. A second about 7 to 11 cycle PCR used barcoded and J-beta primers. TCRdb fed the 5' RACE reads into MiXCR, producing one record per CDR3 protein. The sample lists roughly 1.4 million distinct CDR3 sequences; around 59% were seen once.

The material sequenced was blood. J is TRBJ1-2 and V is TRBV3-1; TRBD1 matches at 10 bases. The TCR originated in a man aged 18 to 29 in good health. The CDR3 loop reads CASSQDQGQGSGYTF. The CDR3 nucleotides are TGTGCCAGCAGCCAAGATCAGGGACAGGGGTCTGGCTACACCTTC.